This TCR beta chain was documented in a study of spatial heterogeneity in lung cancer (dated by TCRdb to about 2019). About the study as a whole: Beta-chain transcripts were consistently detected in greater numbers than alpha-chain transcripts, which likely reflects a higher abundance of beta-chain transcripts. A strong correlation was found between TCR transcript counts in tumor regions and a T cell transcriptional module score from matched bulk RNA-seq. In the raw uncorrected reads, each unique combination of TCR and UMI appeared more than ten times on average. TCR alpha and beta repertoires were quantitatively compared across multiple tumor regions, matched nontumor lung and blood in non-small cell lung cancer. TCR repertoire features were related to nonsynonymous mutation counts determined by whole-exome sequencing of tumor tissue. Both alpha and beta chains were TCR-sequenced in samples taken at surgery, namely 220 tumor regions, 62 to 70 matched nontumor lung samples and 56 PBMC samples. Study-wide findings and limitations: Confirming at a functional level the hypothesis that regional TCRs recognize regional mutations was considered to require additional single-cell paired TCR alpha and beta sequencing. Counts of ubiquitous and regional expanded TCRs were found to correlate with counts of ubiquitous and regional nonsynonymous mutations, respectively. TCR-seq coverage of tumor T cells was estimated at only around 7% for alpha chains and 13% for beta chains. The tumor nonsynonymous mutation count correlated with the number of expanded intratumoral alpha and beta TCRs.

Explained via the paper, the time point label denotes: sample taken at primary tumor resection. Donors were 70 or so patients with early-stage, untreated non-small cell lung cancer from the lung TRACERx cohort. Whole RNA extracted from tumor and nontumor lung tissue, or from cryopreserved PBMC samples, was used for TCR sequencing without cell sorting. Patients were selected for TCR sequencing only if sufficient RNA was available from at least two tumor regions. Tumor and adjacent nontumor lung specimens were reviewed by a lung pathologist before selection. This clonotype has at least ten counts. What this receptor recognizes is not known. Base qualities are not recorded, but no much larger clone differs from it by a single base. Libraries were constructed by 5' RACE. Instrument used: NextSeq 500. To allow correction of PCR and sequencing errors, the TCR library protocol tagged every TCR cDNA molecule with a unique molecular identifier. The original methods were these. TCR identification, UMI-based error correction and CDR3 extraction were performed with Decombinator tools. TCRs above a frequency of 2 per 1,000, corresponding to the top 1% of the tumor frequency distribution, were defined as expanded. Expanded tumor TCRs were classed as regional if statistically deemed absent (corrected P<0.05) from at least one tumor region, otherwise ubiquitous. Rényi diversity was computed with the R vegan package after subsampling each repertoire 100 times to 5,000 TCRs. CDR3 similarity networks were constructed using string-kernel similarity of amino acid triplets, with links drawn between CDR3s whose pairwise similarity was above 0.82. Clones were called with MiXCR by TCRdb after fastp trimmed the public reads at Q25, and only in-frame beta chains were retained. CDR3 protein duplicates are merged, each entry listing the most common genes and DNA. These V and J calls originate from TCRdb's pipeline instead of the authors' own analysis. The sample table records 13,000 or so distinct CDR3 sequences; around 6% of these occur just once. The top ten constitute roughly 10% of the sample.

The receptor's source is a female donor with early-stage non-small cell lung cancer. The sequencing here drew on lung tumor tissue, taken at surgery.

The bases are TGTGCCAGCAGTGTTAGGGGTGAGCAGTTCTTC. Translated, this is CASSVRGEQFF. The V and J segments used are TRBV2 and TRBJ2-1; a tentative D call is TRBD1 (5 bases match). The CDR3 contains 11 residues, cysteine and phenylalanine counted. Only CDR3 DNA is held: 33 bases, read in frame from base 1. V is pared back by 4 bases and J by 9 bases, with 7 bases lying between the germline termini. The germline V gene specifies SNHLY as CDR1 and FYNNEI as CDR2.